These 20 T cell receptor beta chains were sequenced from one sample in a study of control samples from healthy donors and cancer patients. Data came from immunoSEQ multiplex PCR; TCRdb stores just in-frame clones and leaves some out. This sample has some 200,000 clones, with 90% to 95% found just once. The material sequenced was blood. The receptors shown here come from a man between 18 and 35 years old in good health.

The rearrangement uses TRBV28 and TRBJ2-7; D gene unclear. The germline V and J ends were trimmed by 3 bases and 9 bases, with 12 bases remaining between them. Germline values: CDR1 MDHEN, CDR2 SYDVKM. This CDR3 contains 12 residues. For the CDR3, the DNA is TGTGCCAGCAGTTTCGGCGGCGGTAGGCAGTACTTC. This encodes CASSFGGGRQYF.

CDR3 bases: TGTGCCAGCAGTGACCGGTACGCTTATGGCTACACCTTC. Amino acids: CASSDRYAYGYTF. V gene TRBV6-1 combines with J gene TRBJ1-2; D is uncertain. The germline V gene encodes CDR1 MNHNS and CDR2 SASEGT. Trimming removed 3 bases at V and 5 bases at J, with 10 bases between. The CDR3 has 13 residues.

V gene TRBV18 combines with J gene TRBJ2-4, with 7 bases identical to TRBD1. The V gene end was trimmed by 4 bases and the J gene end by 5 bases; junction bases not matched to a gene: 8. Germline V CDR1 and CDR2: KGHSH, LQKENI. CDR3 length: 15 residues. CDR3 protein: CASSLLSGTENIQYF. The CDR3 DNA is TGTGCCAGCTCACTCCTTTCCGGGACAGAAAACATTCAGTACTTC.

In the case of this clone: Other nucleotide sequences from this sample produce the same CDR3. The chain joins TRBV28 to TRBJ1-5; no clear D gene. V dropped 8 bases and J dropped 2 bases, with 7 bases sitting between them. There are 12 residues in the CDR3. Germline-derived CDR1 and CDR2 are MDHEN and SYDVKM. Written as DNA, the CDR3 is TGTGCCAGCCTGACTGGCAATCAGCCCCAGCATTTT. It is translated as CASLTGNQPQHF.

The chain links TRBV29-1 to TRBJ1-1; the match to TRBD1 covers 9 bases. This CDR3 has 13 amino acids. Looked up from germline, CDR1 is SQVTM and CDR2 is ANQGSEA. The V gene end was trimmed by 6 bases and the J gene end by 5 bases; junction bases not matched to a gene: 7. The CDR3 DNA is TGCAGCGTACGACAGGGGGAAGGGACTGAAGCTTTCTTT. This translates into CSVRQGEGTEAFF.

This chain uses TRBV6-1 with TRBJ1-1; unclear D gene. The V and J ends lost 1 base and 0 bases respectively, with 3 bases between them. CDR3 length equals 13 residues. Germline CDR1 is MNHNS and CDR2 is SASEGT. The CDR3 region has the DNA TGTGCCAGCAGTGAAGACATGAACACTGAAGCTTTCTTT. The encoded protein is CASSEDMNTEAFF.

The chain carries TRBV5-5 and TRBJ1-5; no firm D call. The CDR3 is made up of 19 amino acids. V dropped 0 bases and J dropped 0 bases, with 19 bases sitting between them. Germline CDR1 reads SGHKS; CDR2 reads YYEKEE (reference sequence). The CDR3 protein is CASSLEAAVGLISNQPQHF. The CDR3 DNA is TGTGCCAGCAGCTTGGAGGCGGCCGTCGGACTCATTAGCAATCAGCCCCAGCATTTT.

Notes on this clone: The same CDR3 can be traced to other DNA sequences in this sample. The CDR3 coding sequence is TGTGCCAGCTCACCTGGAAGGGGGATGAACACTGAAGCTTTCTTT. Amino acids: CASSPGRGMNTEAFF. This chain connects TRBV18 to TRBJ1-1; D perhaps matches TRBD1 (6 bases). The germline V gene has CDR1 KGHSH and CDR2 LQKENI. Trimming removed 3 bases at V and 0 bases at J, with 11 bases between. The CDR3 loop spans 15 amino acids.

This sequence joins TRBV7-3 and TRBJ2-7; a possible D gene is TRBD1 (6 bases). Germline V gene data show CDR1 as SGHTA and CDR2 as FQGTGA. This CDR3 spans 12 amino acids. V was cut by 6 bases and J by 3 bases, with 9 bases left in between. The CDR3 reads CASSLQGYEQYF. Here the CDR3 DNA reads TGTGCCAGCAGTCTACAGGGCTACGAGCAGTACTTC.

The V gene is TRBV6-1, the J gene TRBJ1-5; 8 nucleotides line up with TRBD1. With V trimmed by 1 base and J by 4 bases, 6 bases remained unmatched. This CDR3 has 16 amino acids. In germline, CDR1 is MNHNS, CDR2 SASEGT. The CDR3 protein is CASSEVPTGANQPQHF. Here the CDR3 DNA reads TGTGCCAGCAGTGAAGTGCCGACAGGGGCTAATCAGCCCCAGCATTTT.

This chain uses TRBV7-9 with TRBJ1-6; D not certain. Trimming shortened V by 4 bases and J by 0 bases, and 10 bases separated the two germline ends. This CDR3 comprises 16 residues. Looked up from germline, CDR1 is SEHNR and CDR2 is FQNEAQ (reference sequence). CDR3 residues: CASSYKIASYNSPLHF. The CDR3 DNA reads as TGTGCCAGCAGCTACAAAATTGCCTCCTATAATTCACCCCTCCACTTT.

The rearrangement uses TRBV5-5 and TRBJ1-1, with 7 nucleotides matching TRBD1. Germline V lookup: CDR1 SGHKS, CDR2 YYEKEE (reference sequence). This CDR3 is built from 15 residues. J lost 5 bases, V lost 4 bases, and 11 bases had no gene match. In nucleotides, the CDR3 is TGTGCCAGCAGCCCACGACAGGGCCATGATACTGAAGCTTTCTTT. Translating gives CASSPRQGHDTEAFF.

V is TRBV18 and J is TRBJ1-1; maybe TRBD1 (5 bases). Trimming stripped 6 bases from V and 1 base from J, with 9 bases between. The germline V gene encodes CDR1 KGHSH and CDR2 LQKENI. The CDR3 extends over 13 amino acids. Written as DNA, the CDR3 is TGTGCCAGCTCCCGGGACTGGAACACTGAAGCTTTCTTT. It specifies CASSRDWNTEAFF.

This clone was recorded once. This chain connects TRBV19 to TRBJ2-1, with D possibly TRBD1 on 6 matching bases. CDR3 size: 14 residues. Germline V lookup: CDR1 LNHDA, CDR2 SQIVND (reference sequence). V was cut by 3 bases and J by 7 bases, with 13 bases left in between. CDR3 amino acids: CASSIPGDKNEQFF. The CDR3 DNA sequence: TGTGCCAGTAGTATCCCAGGGGATAAGAATGAGCAGTTCTTC.

This chain uses TRBV5-1 with TRBJ2-2; D is unclear. CDR3 size: 15 residues. Trimming took 6 bases from V and 0 from J, leaving 12 bases between them. From germline, CDR1 is SGHRS and CDR2 YFSETQ. Here the CDR3 DNA reads TGCGCCAGCACTCCAGGTTCTACGAACACCGGGGAGCTGTTTTTT. It yields the protein CASTPGSTNTGELFF.

The rearrangement links TRBV12-3 or TRBV12-4 to TRBJ2-2; a possible D gene is TRBD1 (7 bases). The V and J ends lost 10 bases and 3 bases respectively, with 12 bases between them. This CDR3 has 13 amino acids. The CDR3 sequence is CATCRGDTGELFF. The CDR3 DNA is TGTGCCACCTGCAGGGGGGACACCGGGGAGCTGTTTTTT.

The table lists this clone with a count of one. The chain has TRBV11-3 and TRBJ2-1; 16 bases match TRBD2. This CDR3 contains 18 residues. Germline V gene data show CDR1 as SGHNT and CDR2 as YENEEA. J lost 7 bases, V lost 3 bases, and 9 bases had no gene match. Written as DNA, the CDR3 is TGTGCCAGCAGCTTGTCAACGGGACTAGCGGGGGGGAAAAATGAGCAGTTCTTC. It encodes CASSLSTGLAGGKNEQFF.

V is TRBV4-1 and J is TRBJ1-1; TRBD1 is a possible D gene (5 bases). The CDR3 covers 16 residues. The germline V and J ends were trimmed by 4 bases and 4 bases, with 19 bases remaining between them. The germline V gene encodes CDR1 MGHRA and CDR2 YSYEKL. CDR3 protein: CASSLQGSGFGTEAFF. CDR3 sequence (DNA): TGCGCCAGCAGCCTTCAGGGTTCCGGTTTTGGCACTGAAGCTTTCTTT.

This chain connects TRBV9 to TRBJ2-1; TRBD1 or TRBD2 may be the D gene (5 bases each). CDR1 SGDLS and CDR2 YYNGEE come from the germline V gene. Trimming pared 4 bases from V and 6 bases from J, leaving 11 bases between. This CDR3 contains 13 residues. This chain's CDR3 is CASSLRDLNEQFF. Written as DNA, the CDR3 is TGTGCCAGCAGCTTACGGGACCTCAATGAGCAGTTCTTC.

CDR3 sequence reads: CASSQGAGTGGAGPLYEQYF. CDR3 in DNA: TGCGCCAGCAGCCAGGGCGCCGGGACAGGGGGCGCCGGGCCCCTCTACGAGCAGTACTTC. This sequence joins TRBV4-1 and TRBJ2-7; 12 nucleotides line up with TRBD1. V lost 3 bases and J lost 3; bases outside the gene matches: 18. This CDR3 contains 20 residues. Germline loops: CDR1 MGHRA, CDR2 YSYEKL.